This T cell receptor (beta chain) was identified during a study of cytomegalovirus exposure and HLA in healthy donors. This clone was detected once. Its antigen remains unknown. PCR involved 60 Vbeta and 13 Jbeta primers. Clones were sequenced by immunoSEQ multiplex PCR, and TCRdb holds only the in-frame ones, with some missing. Of 230,000 or so clones listed, around 90% were seen once; the top ten hold around 1.7%. The CDR3 runs to 12 residues. Germline CDR1 LNHNV, CDR2 YYDKDF (reference sequence). V lost 8 bases and J lost 1, with 8 bases in between. General observations from the study: What TCR beta sequences reportedly achieved was accurate prediction of HLA-A and HLA-B alleles in most subjects. Sequencing likely caused a cluster of highly shared sequence variants.

The sample comprised PBMCs. This sequence originates from a girl aged 2 to 10 in good health and CMV-seronegative. This rearrangement joins TRBV15 to TRBJ1-1; no clear D gene. The CDR3 loop is CATENPNTEAFF. Here the CDR3 DNA reads TGTGCCACCGAGAATCCGAACACTGAAGCTTTCTTT.